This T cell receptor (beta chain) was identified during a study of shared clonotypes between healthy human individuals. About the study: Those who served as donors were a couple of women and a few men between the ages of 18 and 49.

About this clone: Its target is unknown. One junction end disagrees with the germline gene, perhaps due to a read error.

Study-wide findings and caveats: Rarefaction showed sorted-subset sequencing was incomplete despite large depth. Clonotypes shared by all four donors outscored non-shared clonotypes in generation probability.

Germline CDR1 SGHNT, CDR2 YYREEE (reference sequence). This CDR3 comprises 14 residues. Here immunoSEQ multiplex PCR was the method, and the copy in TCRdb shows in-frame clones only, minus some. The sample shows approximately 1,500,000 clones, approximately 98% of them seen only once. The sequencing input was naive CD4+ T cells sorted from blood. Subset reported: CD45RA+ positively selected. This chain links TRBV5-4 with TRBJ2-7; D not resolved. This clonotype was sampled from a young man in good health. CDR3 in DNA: TGTGCCAGCAGCTTGCTCGGTCCCTCCTTCGAGCAGTACTTC. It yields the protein CASSLLGPSFEQYF.